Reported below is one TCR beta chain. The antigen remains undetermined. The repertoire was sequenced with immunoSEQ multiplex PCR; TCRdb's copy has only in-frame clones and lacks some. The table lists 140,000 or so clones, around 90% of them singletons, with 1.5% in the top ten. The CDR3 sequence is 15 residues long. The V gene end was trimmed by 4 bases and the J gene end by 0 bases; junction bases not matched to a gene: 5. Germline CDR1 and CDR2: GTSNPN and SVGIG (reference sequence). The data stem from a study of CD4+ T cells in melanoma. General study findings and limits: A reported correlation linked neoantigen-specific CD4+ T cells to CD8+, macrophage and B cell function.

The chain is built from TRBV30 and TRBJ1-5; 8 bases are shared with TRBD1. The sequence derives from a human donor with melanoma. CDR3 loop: CAWTLQGASNQPQHF. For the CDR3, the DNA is TGTGCCTGGACCTTGCAGGGGGCTAGCAATCAGCCCCAGCATTTT.